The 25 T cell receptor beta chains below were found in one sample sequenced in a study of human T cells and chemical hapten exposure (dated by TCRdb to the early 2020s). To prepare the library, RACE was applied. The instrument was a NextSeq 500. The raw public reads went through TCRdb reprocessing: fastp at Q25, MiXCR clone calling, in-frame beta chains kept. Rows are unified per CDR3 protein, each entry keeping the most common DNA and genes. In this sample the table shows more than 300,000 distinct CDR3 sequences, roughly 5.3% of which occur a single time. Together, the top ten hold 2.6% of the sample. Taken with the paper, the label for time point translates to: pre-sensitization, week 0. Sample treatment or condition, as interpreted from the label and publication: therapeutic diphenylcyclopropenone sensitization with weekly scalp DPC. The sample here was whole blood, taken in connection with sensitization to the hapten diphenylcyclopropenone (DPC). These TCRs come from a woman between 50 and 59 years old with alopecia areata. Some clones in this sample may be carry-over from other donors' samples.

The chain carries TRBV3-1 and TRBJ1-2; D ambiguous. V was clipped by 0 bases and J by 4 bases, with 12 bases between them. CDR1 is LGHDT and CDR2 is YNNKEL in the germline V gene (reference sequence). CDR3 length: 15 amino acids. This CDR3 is CASSQEPANTYGYTF. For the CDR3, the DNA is TGTGCCAGCAGCCAAGAACCGGCTAACACCTATGGCTACACCTTC.

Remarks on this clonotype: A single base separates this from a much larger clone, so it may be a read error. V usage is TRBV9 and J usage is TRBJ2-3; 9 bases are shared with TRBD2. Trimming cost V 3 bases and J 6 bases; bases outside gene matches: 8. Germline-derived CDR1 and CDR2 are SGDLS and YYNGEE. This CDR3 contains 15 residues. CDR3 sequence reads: CASSAVASGVDTQYF. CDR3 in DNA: TGTGCCAGCAGCGCAGTGGCTAGCGGGGTTGATACGCAGTATTTT.

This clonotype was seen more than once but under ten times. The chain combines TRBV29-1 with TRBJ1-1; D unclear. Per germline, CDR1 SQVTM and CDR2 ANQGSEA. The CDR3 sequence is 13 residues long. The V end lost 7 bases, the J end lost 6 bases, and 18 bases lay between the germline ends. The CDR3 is CSAPNSVGSEAFF. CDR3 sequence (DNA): TGCAGCGCCCCAAACTCAGTAGGCTCTGAAGCTTTCTTT.

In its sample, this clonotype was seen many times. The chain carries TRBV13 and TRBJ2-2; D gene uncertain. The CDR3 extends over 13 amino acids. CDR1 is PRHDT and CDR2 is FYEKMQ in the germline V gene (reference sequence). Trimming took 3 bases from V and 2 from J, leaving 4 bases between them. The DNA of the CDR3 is TGTGCCAGCAGCTTGCAAAACACCGGGGAGCTGTTTTTT. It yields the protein CASSLQNTGELFF.

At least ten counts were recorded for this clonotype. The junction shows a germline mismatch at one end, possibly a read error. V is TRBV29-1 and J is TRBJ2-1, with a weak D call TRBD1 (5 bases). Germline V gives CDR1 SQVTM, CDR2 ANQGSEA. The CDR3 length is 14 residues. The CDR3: CSVEGASSYNEQFF. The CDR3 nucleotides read TGCAGCGTGGAAGGGGCCAGCTCCTACAATGAGCAGTTCTTC.

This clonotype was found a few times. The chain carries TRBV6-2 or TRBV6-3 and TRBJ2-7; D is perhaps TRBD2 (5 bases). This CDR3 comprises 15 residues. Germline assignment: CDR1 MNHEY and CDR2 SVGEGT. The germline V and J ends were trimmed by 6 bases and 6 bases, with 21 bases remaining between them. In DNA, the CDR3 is TGTGCCAGCAGCTCGACTCGAGGGCCCACTAGCGAGCAGTACTTC. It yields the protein CASSSTRGPTSEQYF.

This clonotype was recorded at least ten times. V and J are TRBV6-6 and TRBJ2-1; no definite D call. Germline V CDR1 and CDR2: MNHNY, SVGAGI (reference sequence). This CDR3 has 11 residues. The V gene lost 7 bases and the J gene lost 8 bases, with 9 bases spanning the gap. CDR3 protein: CASIKSHEQFF. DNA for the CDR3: TGTGCCAGCATTAAAAGTCATGAGCAGTTCTTC.

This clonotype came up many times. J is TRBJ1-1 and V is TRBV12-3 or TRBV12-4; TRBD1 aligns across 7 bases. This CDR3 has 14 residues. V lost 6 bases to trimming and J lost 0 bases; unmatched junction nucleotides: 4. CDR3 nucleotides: TGTGCCAGCAGACAGACAGGGCTGAACACTGAAGCTTTCTTT. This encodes CASRQTGLNTEAFF.

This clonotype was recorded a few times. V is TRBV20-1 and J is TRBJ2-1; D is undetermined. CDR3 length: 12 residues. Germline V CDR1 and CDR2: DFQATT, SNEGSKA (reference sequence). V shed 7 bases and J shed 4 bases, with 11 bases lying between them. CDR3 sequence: CSGRALYNEQFF. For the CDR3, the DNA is TGCAGTGGAAGGGCACTATACAATGAGCAGTTCTTC.

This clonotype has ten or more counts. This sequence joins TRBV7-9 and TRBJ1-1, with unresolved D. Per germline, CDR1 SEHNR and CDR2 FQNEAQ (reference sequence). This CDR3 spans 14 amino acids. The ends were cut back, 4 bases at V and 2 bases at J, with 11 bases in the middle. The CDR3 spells CASSWEGRNTEAFF. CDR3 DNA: TGTGCCAGCAGCTGGGAGGGCAGAAACACTGAAGCTTTCTTT. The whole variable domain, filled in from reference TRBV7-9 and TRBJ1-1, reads DTGVSQNPRHKITKRGQNVTFRCDPISEHNRLYWYRQTLGQGPEFLTYFQNEAQLEKSRLLSDRFSAERPKGSFSTLEIQRTEQGDSAMYLCASSWEGRNTEAFFGQGTRLTVV.

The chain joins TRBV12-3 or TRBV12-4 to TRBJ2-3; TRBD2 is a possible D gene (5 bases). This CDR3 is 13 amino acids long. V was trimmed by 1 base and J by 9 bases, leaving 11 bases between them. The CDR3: CASSLGARGTQYF. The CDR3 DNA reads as TGTGCCAGCAGTTTAGGGGCTAGAGGGACGCAGTATTTT.

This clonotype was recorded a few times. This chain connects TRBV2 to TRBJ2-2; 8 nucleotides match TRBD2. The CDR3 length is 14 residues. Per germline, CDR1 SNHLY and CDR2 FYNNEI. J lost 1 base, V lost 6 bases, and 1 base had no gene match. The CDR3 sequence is CASSGRVNTGELFF. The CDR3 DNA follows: TGTGCCAGCAGCGGGAGGGTGAACACCGGGGAGCTGTTTTTT.

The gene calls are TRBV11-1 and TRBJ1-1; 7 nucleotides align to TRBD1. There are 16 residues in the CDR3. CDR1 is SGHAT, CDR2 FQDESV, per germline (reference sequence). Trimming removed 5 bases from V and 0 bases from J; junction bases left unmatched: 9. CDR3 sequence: CASSPYRGQMNTEAFF. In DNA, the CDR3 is TGTGCCAGCAGCCCCTACAGGGGACAGATGAACACTGAAGCTTTCTTT.

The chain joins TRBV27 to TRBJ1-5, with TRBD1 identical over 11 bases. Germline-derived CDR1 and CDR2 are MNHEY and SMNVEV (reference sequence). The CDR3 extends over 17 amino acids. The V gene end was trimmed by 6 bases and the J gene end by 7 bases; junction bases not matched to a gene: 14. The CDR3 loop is CASSRWTGGAKDQPQHF. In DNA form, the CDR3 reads TGTGCCAGCAGCCGCTGGACAGGGGGCGCGAAGGACCAGCCCCAGCATTTT.

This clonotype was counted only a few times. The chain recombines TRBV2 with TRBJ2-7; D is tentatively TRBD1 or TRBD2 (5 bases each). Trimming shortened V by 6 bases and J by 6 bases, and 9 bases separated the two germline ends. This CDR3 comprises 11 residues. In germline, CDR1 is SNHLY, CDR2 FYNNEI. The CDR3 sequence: CASRGDGEQYF. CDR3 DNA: TGTGCCAGCAGAGGGGACGGCGAGCAGTACTTC.

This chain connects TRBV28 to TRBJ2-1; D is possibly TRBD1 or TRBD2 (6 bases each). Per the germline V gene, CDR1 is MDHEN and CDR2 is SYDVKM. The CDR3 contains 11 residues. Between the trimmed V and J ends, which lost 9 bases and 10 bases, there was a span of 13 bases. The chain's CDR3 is CASVGGSEQFF. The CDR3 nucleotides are TGTGCCAGTGTAGGGGGGAGCGAGCAGTTCTTC. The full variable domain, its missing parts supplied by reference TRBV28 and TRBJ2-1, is DVKVTQSSRYLVKRTGEKVFLECVQDMDHENMFWYRQDPGLGLRLIYFSYDVKMKEKGDIPEGYSVSREKKERFSLILESASTNQTSMYLCASVGGSEQFFGPGTRLTVL.

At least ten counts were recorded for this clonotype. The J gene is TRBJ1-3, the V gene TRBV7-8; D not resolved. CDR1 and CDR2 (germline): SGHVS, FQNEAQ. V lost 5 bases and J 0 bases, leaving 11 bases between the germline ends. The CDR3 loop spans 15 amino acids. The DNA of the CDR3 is TGTGCCAGCAGCCCCTCCGCGAGCTCTGGAAACACCATATATTTT. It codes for CASSPSASSGNTIYF.

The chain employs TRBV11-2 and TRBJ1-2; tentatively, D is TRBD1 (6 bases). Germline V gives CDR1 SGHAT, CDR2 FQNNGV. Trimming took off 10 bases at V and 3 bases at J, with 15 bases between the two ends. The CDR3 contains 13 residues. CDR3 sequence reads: CATTPGGYYGYTF. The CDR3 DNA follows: TGTGCCACCACCCCGGGGGGCTACTATGGCTACACCTTC.

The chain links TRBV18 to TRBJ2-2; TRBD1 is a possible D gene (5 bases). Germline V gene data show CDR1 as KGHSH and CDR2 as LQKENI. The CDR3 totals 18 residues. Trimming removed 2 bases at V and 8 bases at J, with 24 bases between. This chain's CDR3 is CASSPVALGQGSSGELFF. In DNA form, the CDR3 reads TGTGCCAGCTCACCAGTCGCGCTCGGCCAGGGATCTTCAGGGGAGCTGTTTTTT.

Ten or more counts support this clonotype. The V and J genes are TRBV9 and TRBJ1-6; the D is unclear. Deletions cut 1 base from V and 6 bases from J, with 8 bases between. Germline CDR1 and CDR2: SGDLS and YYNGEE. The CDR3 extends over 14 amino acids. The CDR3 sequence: CASSVLGSNSPLHF. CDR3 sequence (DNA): TGTGCCAGCAGCGTACTGGGCTCTAATTCACCCCTCCACTTT.

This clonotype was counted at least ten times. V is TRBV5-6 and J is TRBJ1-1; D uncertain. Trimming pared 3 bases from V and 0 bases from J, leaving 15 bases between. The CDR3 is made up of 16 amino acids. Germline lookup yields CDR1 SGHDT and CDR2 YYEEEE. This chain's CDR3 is CASSSTRVLLNTEAFF. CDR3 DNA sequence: TGTGCCAGCAGCTCAACCCGGGTCCTGTTGAACACTGAAGCTTTCTTT.

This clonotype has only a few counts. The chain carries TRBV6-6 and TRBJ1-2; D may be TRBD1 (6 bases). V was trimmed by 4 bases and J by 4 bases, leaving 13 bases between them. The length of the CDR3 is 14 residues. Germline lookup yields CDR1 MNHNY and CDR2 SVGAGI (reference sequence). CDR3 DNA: TGTGCCAGCAGTTCGGACAGCGGGGGCTATGGCTACACCTTC. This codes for CASSSDSGGYGYTF.

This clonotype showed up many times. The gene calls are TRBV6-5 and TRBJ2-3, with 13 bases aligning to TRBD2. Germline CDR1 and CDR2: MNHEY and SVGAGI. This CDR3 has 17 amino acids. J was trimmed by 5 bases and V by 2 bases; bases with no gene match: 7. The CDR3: CASSYGSTSGGRDTQYF. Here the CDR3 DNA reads TGTGCCAGCAGTTACGGCTCGACTAGCGGGGGGAGAGATACGCAGTATTTT.

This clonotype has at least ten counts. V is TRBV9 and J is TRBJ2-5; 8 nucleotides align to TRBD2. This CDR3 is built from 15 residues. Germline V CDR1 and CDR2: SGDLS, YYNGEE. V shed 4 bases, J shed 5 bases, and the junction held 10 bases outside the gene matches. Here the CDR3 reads CASSSSGTSRETQYF. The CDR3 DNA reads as TGTGCCAGCAGCTCCTCCGGGACTAGTCGGGAGACCCAGTACTTC.

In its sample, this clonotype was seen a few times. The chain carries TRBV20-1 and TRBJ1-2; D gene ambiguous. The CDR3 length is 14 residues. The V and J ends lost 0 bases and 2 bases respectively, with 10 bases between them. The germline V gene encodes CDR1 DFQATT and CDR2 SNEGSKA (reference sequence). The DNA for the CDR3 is TGCAGTGCTAGAGATCTGGACTTAAACTATGGCTACACCTTC. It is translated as CSARDLDLNYGYTF.